These T cell receptor beta chains were read from a single sample in a study of cytomegalovirus exposure and HLA in healthy donors. Sequenced by immunoSEQ multiplex PCR; TCRdb stores in-frame clones only, minus some. The data show about 200,000 clones, with roughly 79% seen just once and around 1.8% held by the top ten. The sample consisted of PBMCs. All receptors derive from a man aged 18 to 30 in good health and CMV-seronegative. Each CDR3 is given with its conserved first and last residue. A D gene is named only where the DNA matches it firmly. Clone sizes are given selectively: once, few, many, or a class where the clone is expanded.

cdr3_length d_call clone_size j_call v_call cdr3_nt cdr3_aa
15 TRBD2 . TRBJ2-1 TRBV30 TGTGCCTGGAGTGGGGGCGGGAGGGCCCACAATGAGCAGTTCTTC CAWSGGGRAHNEQFF
12 . . TRBJ2-7 TRBV11-3 TGTGCCAGCAGCCCGACTAGAGGCGAGCAGTACTTC CASSPTRGEQYF
15 . . TRBJ2-4 TRBV6-5 TGTGCCAGCAGAGCCAACACCGGGTGGAAAAACATTCAGTACTTC CASRANTGWKNIQYF
13 . . TRBJ1-1 TRBV19 TGTGCCAGTAGTATAAAGGAGCCGTCTGAAGCTTTCTTT CASSIKEPSEAFF
15 . once TRBJ1-5 TRBV2 TGTGCCAGCAGTGAACAGGCAGGGGTCAATCAGCCCCAGCATTTT CASSEQAGVNQPQHF
15 . . TRBJ2-7 TRBV5-6 TGTGCCAGCAGCTTGGGGTTTGGAGATTCCTACGAGCAGTACTTC CASSLGFGDSYEQYF
15 TRBD2 few TRBJ2-1 TRBV6-4 TGTGCCAGCAGTGAAAAAGCGGGGGGGCCCAATGAGCAGTTCTTC CASSEKAGGPNEQFF
15 TRBD1 . TRBJ1-5 TRBV6-6 TGTGCCAGCAGCCCACAGGGGGCGGGCAATCAGCCCCAGCATTTT CASSPQGAGNQPQHF
12 TRBD1 . TRBJ1-2 TRBV29-1 TGCAGCGTTGATCAGGGGGCGTTTGGCTACACCTTC CSVDQGAFGYTF
15 TRBD1 . TRBJ1-1 TRBV7-6 TGTGCCAGCAGCTCCGAGGGGACAGGTCTCACTGAAGCTTTCTTT CASSSEGTGLTEAFF
14 TRBD1 . TRBJ2-7 TRBV5-6 TGTGCCAGCAGCTTCGGGACAGTCTTCTACGAGCAGTACTTC CASSFGTVFYEQYF
12 . once TRBJ2-7 TRBV5-4 TGTGCCAGCAGTACACAGGGTTACGAGCAGTACTTC CASSTQGYEQYF
14 TRBD1 . TRBJ1-2 TRBV5-1 TGCGCCAGCAGCCCGGGACAGGGGGCGCGAGGCTACACCTTC CASSPGQGARGYTF
18 TRBD1 . TRBJ1-1 TRBV14 TGTGCCAGCAGCCAACCCTATCGACAGGGGGACATGAACACTGAAGCTTTCTTT CASSQPYRQGDMNTEAFF
13 TRBD1 . TRBJ1-2 TRBV6-6 TGTGCCAGCAGTTACTCGACAGGGACTGGCTACACCTTC CASSYSTGTGYTF
14 . . TRBJ2-7 TRBV11-2 TGTGCCAGCAGCTTAGATCTGAGTTTCCCGGAGCAGTACTTC CASSLDLSFPEQYF
13 . . TRBJ1-5 TRBV6-5 TGTGCCAGCAGCCGAGGAACTCATCAGCCCCAGCATTTT CASSRGTHQPQHF
13 . . TRBJ1-1 TRBV15 TGTGCCACCAGCAGAGATTACAGGGACGGAGCTTTCTTT CATSRDYRDGAFF
18 . . TRBJ1-3 TRBV13 TGTGCCAGCAGTTTATGGGGGGACCTGAAAGGCTCTGGAAACACCATATATTTT CASSLWGDLKGSGNTIYF
15 TRBD1 . TRBJ1-4 TRBV5-5 TGTGCCAGCACCGGGACAGCGACAACTAATGAAAAACTGTTTTTT CASTGTATTNEKLFF
16 TRBD1 . TRBJ1-4 TRBV5-1 TGCGCCAGCAGCCGCTCTCAGGGGGCAACTAATGAAAAACTGTTTTTT CASSRSQGATNEKLFF
15 TRBD2 . TRBJ2-1 TRBV30 TGTGCCTGGAGCCGCGGGAGCTCTAACTACAATGAGCAGTTCTTC CAWSRGSSNYNEQFF
13 . . TRBJ1-1 TRBV30 TGTGCCAGCCAAGGACAGTTGAACACTGAAGCTTTCTTT CASQGQLNTEAFF
14 . few TRBJ2-7 TRBV7-2 TGTGCCAGCAGTCGAATGGAGGTCCCCTACGAGCAGTACTTC CASSRMEVPYEQYF
13 . . TRBJ2-7 TRBV6-1 TGTGCCACCTCAACCGCCAGGGCCTACGAGCAGTACTTC CATSTARAYEQYF
12 TRBD1 . TRBJ2-2 TRBV15 TGTGCCACCAGCGGGACAGGGGGAGAGCTGTTTTTT CATSGTGGELFF
18 . . TRBJ2-1 TRBV1 TGCACCAGCAGCCAAGATCGGCCCCGGGACAGCTCCTACAATGAGCAGTTCTTC CTSSQDRPRDSSYNEQFF
16 . . TRBJ2-2 TRBV7-9 TGTGCCAGCAGCTACATTCCGGGACAGAACACCGGGGAGCTGTTTTTT CASSYIPGQNTGELFF
13 TRBD1 . TRBJ2-3 TRBV28 TGTGCCATCTCAGGGGGCTTCACAGATACGCAGTATTTT CAISGGFTDTQYF
15 TRBD1 . TRBJ1-2 TRBV4-3 TGCGCCAGCAGCCAGGACCCGGGACAGGGGATAGGCTACACCTTC CASSQDPGQGIGYTF
14 . . TRBJ2-2 TRBV6-5 TGTGCCAGCAGTTATTTTGGAGGCACCGGGGAGCTGTTTTTT CASSYFGGTGELFF
14 TRBD1 . TRBJ2-7 TRBV5-6 TGTGCCAGCAGCAAGGGACAGGGCCCCTACGAGCAGTACTTC CASSKGQGPYEQYF
15 TRBD2 . TRBJ2-3 TRBV7-2 TGTGCCAGCAGCTTAATCGGGGGGTTTTCGGATACGCAGTATTTT CASSLIGGFSDTQYF
15 TRBD1 . TRBJ1-6 TRBV4-1 TGCGCCAGCAGCCAGGACAGGGCTAATAATTCACCCCTCCACTTT CASSQDRANNSPLHF
15 . . TRBJ2-3 TRBV5-6 TGTGCCAGCAGCCCCCCCGGGACTCCGAGGGATACGCAGTATTTT CASSPPGTPRDTQYF
15 . . TRBJ2-5 TRBV27 TGTGCCAGCAGTTTAGCGGAGGGTCACCAAGAGACCCAGTACTTC CASSLAEGHQETQYF